This TCR beta chain was obtained from a study of blood T cell repertoires in COVID-19. For the study at large: Both acute and convalescent COVID-19 samples were obtained from the United States, Italy and Spain.

Looked up from germline, CDR1 is MDHEN and CDR2 is SYDVKM. The CDR3 is 13 amino acids. V lost 4 bases and J lost 3, with 10 bases in between. As processed by the authors: Reference gene primer amplification yielded estimated nucleated cell counts. Data came from immunoSEQ multiplex PCR; TCRdb stores just in-frame clones and leaves some out. The V and J calls and the clone size are those of that table, but D and trimming were determined from the DNA. The data hold 160,000 or so clones, with more than 65% observed a single time. The specimen was peripheral blood. The J gene is TRBJ2-7, the V gene TRBV28; a possible D gene is TRBD1 (6 bases). The sequence was obtained from a woman of 80 years or more with acute or convalescent COVID-19. The CDR3 bases are TGTGCCAGCAGTTGGACAGAAGACTACGAGCAGTACTTC. Residues: CASSWTEDYEQYF.